This TCR beta chain is from a study of T cells in Graves' hyperthyroidism and ophthalmopathy. CDR1 and CDR2 (germline): MNHEY, SVGAGI. The CDR3 runs to 15 residues. V shed 0 bases and J shed 2 bases, with 10 bases lying between them. This clonotype was recorded a few times. Researchers barred patients who had uncontrolled infection, other autoimmune disease, pregnancy or lactation. Source material for PBMCs was less than 12 ml fresh peripheral blood. Amplified regions were TCR beta CDR3 sequences from RNA transcripts. TCR CDR3 regions were first amplified by RT-PCR with HTBI primers. TCRdb re-derived calls from the multiplex PCR reads in MiXCR, one entry per CDR3 protein. The repertoire holds some 560,000 distinct CDR3 sequences, about 15% seen once, with about 7% in the top ten.

Sequenced input: blood. The J gene is TRBJ1-1, the V gene TRBV6-5; D uncertain. The receptor was isolated from a woman aged 25-40 years with Graves' hyperthyroidism. The CDR3 sequence is CASSYSYSANTEAFF. The CDR3 coding sequence is TGTGCCAGCAGTTACTCCTACAGCGCCAACACTGAAGCTTTCTTT.